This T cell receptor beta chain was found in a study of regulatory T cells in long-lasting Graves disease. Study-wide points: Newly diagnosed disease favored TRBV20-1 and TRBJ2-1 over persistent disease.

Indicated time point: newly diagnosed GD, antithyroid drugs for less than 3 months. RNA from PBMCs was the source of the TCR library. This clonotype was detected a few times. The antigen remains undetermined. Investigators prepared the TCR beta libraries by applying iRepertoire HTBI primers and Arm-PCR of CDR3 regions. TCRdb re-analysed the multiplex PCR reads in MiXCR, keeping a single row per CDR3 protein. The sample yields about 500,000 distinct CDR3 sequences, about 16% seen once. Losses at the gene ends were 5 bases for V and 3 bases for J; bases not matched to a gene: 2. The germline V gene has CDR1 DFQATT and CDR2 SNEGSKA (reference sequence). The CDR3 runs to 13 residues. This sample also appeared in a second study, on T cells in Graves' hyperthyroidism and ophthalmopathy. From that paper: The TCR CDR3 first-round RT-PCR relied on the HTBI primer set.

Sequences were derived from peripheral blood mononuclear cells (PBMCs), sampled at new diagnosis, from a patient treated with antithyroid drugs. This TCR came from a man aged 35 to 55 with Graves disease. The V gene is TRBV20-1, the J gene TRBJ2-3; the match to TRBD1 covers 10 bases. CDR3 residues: CSAPDRGTDTQYF. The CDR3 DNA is TGCAGTGCTCCGGACAGGGGGACAGATACGCAGTATTTT.